Listed below are T cell receptor beta chains from one sample, sequenced in a study of blood T cell repertoires in COVID-19. Clones were sequenced by immunoSEQ multiplex PCR, and TCRdb holds only the in-frame ones, with some missing. There are some 370,000 clones in the sample; around 90% occur only once, and about 6.8% lies in the top ten. Sequenced: peripheral blood. The receptors originated from a man younger than 35 with active or convalescent COVID-19. The CDR3 runs from the conserved cysteine through the conserved F or W. A D gene is named only where the DNA matches it firmly. The listing skips clone size in some rows; elsewhere it reads once, few, many or a size class.

-	TRBV2	-	TRBJ2-4	CASSGRREGLAKNIQYF	TGTGCCAGCAGTGGGCGGAGGGAAGGACTAGCCAAAAACATTCAGTACTTC
-	TRBV11-2	TRBD1	TRBJ2-7	CASSKDRGYYEQYF	TGTGCCAGCAGTAAGGACAGGGGATATTACGAGCAGTACTTC
-	TRBV7-6	TRBD2	TRBJ2-1	CASSLSLAGVFNEQFF	TGTGCCAGCAGCTTAAGCTTAGCGGGCGTTTTTAATGAGCAGTTCTTC
few	TRBV11-2	-	TRBJ1-1	CASSLDLREREAFF	TGTGCCAGCAGCTTAGATCTTAGGGAGAGGGAAGCTTTCTTT
-	TRBV27	TRBD2	TRBJ2-7	CASSQRGVSYEQYF	TGTGCCAGCAGTCAGCGGGGGGTTTCCTACGAGCAGTACTTC
-	TRBV3-1/TRBV3-2	-	TRBJ2-7	CASSPDGAYEQYF	TGTGCCAGCAGCCCGGACGGGGCCTACGAGCAGTACTTC
-	TRBV7-6	-	TRBJ1-1	CASSRGVNIETEAFF	TGTGCCAGCAGCCGTGGAGTCAATATAGAGACTGAAGCTTTCTTT
-	TRBV19	-	TRBJ2-1	CASSMLNYNNEQFF	TGTGCCAGTAGTATGCTAAACTACAACAATGAGCAGTTCTTC
-	TRBV19	-	TRBJ2-7	CASSIRLSASYEQYF	TGTGCCAGTAGTATACGACTATCAGCCTCCTACGAGCAGTACTTC
once	TRBV27	TRBD1	TRBJ1-3	CASMTGNSGNTIYF	TGTGCCAGCATGACAGGGAACTCTGGAAACACCATATATTTT
-	TRBV10-3	-	TRBJ2-1	CAISETGYNEQFF	TGTGCCATCAGTGAGACAGGGTACAATGAGCAGTTCTTC
-	TRBV6-5	-	TRBJ1-1	CASSYNRNMNTEAFF	TGTGCCAGCAGTTACAACAGGAACATGAACACTGAAGCTTTCTTT
-	TRBV6-5	TRBD1	TRBJ2-7	CASSYSGDRELYEQYF	TGTGCCAGCAGTTACTCGGGGGACAGGGAGCTCTACGAGCAGTACTTC
-	TRBV7-2	TRBD2	TRBJ2-1	CASSFIGGANEQFF	TGTGCCAGCAGCTTCATCGGGGGGGCCAATGAGCAGTTCTTC
-	TRBV18	-	TRBJ2-1	CASSVILARAGEQFF	TGTGCCAGCTCCGTGATATTGGCTAGAGCTGGTGAGCAGTTCTTC